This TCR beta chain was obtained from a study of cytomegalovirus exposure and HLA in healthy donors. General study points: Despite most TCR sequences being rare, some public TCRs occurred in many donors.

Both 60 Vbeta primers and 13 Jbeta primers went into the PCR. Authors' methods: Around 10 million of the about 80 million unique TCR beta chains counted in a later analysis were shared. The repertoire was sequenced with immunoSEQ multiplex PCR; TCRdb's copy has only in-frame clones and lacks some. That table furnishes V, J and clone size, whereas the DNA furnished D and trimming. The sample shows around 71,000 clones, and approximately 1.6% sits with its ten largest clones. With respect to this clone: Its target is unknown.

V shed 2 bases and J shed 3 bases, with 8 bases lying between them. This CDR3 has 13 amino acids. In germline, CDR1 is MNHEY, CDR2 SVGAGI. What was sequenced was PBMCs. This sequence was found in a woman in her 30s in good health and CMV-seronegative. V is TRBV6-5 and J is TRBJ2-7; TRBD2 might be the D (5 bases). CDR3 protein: CASSYGEHYEQYF. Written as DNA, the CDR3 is TGTGCCAGCAGTTACGGGGAGCACTACGAGCAGTACTTC.